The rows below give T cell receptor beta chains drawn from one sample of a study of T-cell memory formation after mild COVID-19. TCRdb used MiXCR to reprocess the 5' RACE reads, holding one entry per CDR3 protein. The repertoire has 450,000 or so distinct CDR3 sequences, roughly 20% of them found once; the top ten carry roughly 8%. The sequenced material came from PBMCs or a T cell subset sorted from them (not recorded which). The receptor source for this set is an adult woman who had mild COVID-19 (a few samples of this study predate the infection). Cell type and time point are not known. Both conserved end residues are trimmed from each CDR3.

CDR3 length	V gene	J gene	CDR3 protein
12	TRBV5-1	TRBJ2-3	ASSLGSSTDTQY
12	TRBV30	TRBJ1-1	AWSVRGRDTEAF
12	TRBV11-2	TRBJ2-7	ASSLGPNEIVEY
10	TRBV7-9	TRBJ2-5	ASSSRWETQY
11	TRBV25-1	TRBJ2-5	ASSPAGSETQY
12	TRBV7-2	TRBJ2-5	ASSLGLHQETQY
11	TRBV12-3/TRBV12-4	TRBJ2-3	ASSPYDIDTQY
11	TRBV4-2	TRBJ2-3	ASSQARTDTQY
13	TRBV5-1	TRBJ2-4	ASRTDKLAKNIQY
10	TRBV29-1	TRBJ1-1	SVDQGGTEAF
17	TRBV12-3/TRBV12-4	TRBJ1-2	ASSPRDVVQGASSYGYT
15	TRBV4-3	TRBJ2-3	ASSQDRASGGTDTQY
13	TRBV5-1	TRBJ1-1	ASSFQSGLNTEAF